Below, 16 T cell receptor beta chains from the same sample are listed, as sequenced in a study of cytomegalovirus exposure and HLA in healthy donors. Use of 60 Vbeta and 13 Jbeta primers characterized the PCR. Some clones are missing from TCRdb's copy, which holds only in-frame ones; the method was immunoSEQ multiplex PCR. This table holds 250,000 to 350,000 clones, about nine tenths found once. The sample was PBMCs. The receptors come from a man aged 35-49 years in good health and CMV-seropositive.

The J gene is TRBJ2-1, the V gene TRBV18; D is possibly TRBD1 (6 bases). V lost 3 bases, J lost 8 bases, and 20 bases lay in between. The CDR3 consists of 16 residues. Germline CDR1 is KGHSH and CDR2 is LQKENI. The CDR3 DNA follows: TGTGCCAGCTCACCGAGGCCACAGGGCCTACGGTATGAGCAGTTCTTC. Residues: CASSPRPQGLRYEQFF.

The gene calls are TRBV11-1 and TRBJ2-5; TRBD2 agrees at 13 bases. This CDR3 is built from 17 residues. Germline lookup yields CDR1 SGHAT and CDR2 FQDESV (reference sequence). The V gene end was trimmed by 5 bases and the J gene end by 5 bases; junction bases not matched to a gene: 11. The CDR3 is CASSASGTSGVRETQYF. The CDR3 DNA sequence: TGTGCCAGCAGCGCTTCCGGGACTAGCGGGGTGCGGGAGACCCAGTACTTC.

Comments on this clone: Additional DNA sequences in this sample encode the identical CDR3. The CDR3 coding sequence is TGTGCCAGCAGCGTAGGCGGGAGCAGCACAGATACGCAGTATTTT. Amino acid sequence: CASSVGGSSTDTQYF. J is TRBJ2-3 and V is TRBV9; the match to TRBD2 covers 7 bases. The germline gives CDR1 SGDLS, CDR2 YYNGEE. V was clipped by 0 bases and J by 0 bases; unmatched bases: 1. This CDR3 spans 15 amino acids. The full variable domain, rest sourced from reference TRBV9 and TRBJ2-3, is DSGVTQTPKHLITATGQRVTLRCSPRSGDLSVYWYQQSLDQGLQFLIQYYNGEERAKGNILERFSAQQFPDLHSELNLSSLELGDSALYFCASSVGGSSTDTQYFGPGTRLTVL.

Here the CDR3 reads CASSSQNSYEQYF. The CDR3 DNA reads as TGTGCCAGCAGTTCACAGAACTCCTACGAGCAGTACTTC. The chain recombines TRBV6-4 with TRBJ2-5; no reliable D call. The last part of the DNA fits TRBJ2-7 better; the J call may be wrong. The CDR3 has 13 residues. Germline V lookup: CDR1 MRHNA, CDR2 SNTAGT.

Turning to this clone: At one of its ends the junction is not consistent with the germline gene, which may arise from a read error. This sequence joins TRBV7-9 and TRBJ2-7, with 7 bases aligning to TRBD1. CDR3 length equals 13 residues. Germline V gene sequence: CDR1 SEHNR, CDR2 FQNEAQ (reference sequence). The CDR3 sequence: CSSSSGQAYEQYF. CDR3 DNA: TGTTCCAGCAGTTCCGGACAGGCCTACGAGCAGTACTTC.

This clone was observed a single time. V gene TRBV9 combines with J gene TRBJ2-2; D is perhaps TRBD2 (5 bases). Germline assignment: CDR1 SGDLS and CDR2 YYNGEE. The length of the CDR3 is 14 residues. V was shortened by 0 bases and J by 9 bases, with 12 bases between the two germline ends. The CDR3 region has the DNA TGTGCCAGCAGCGTAGATTACGGGGTCCGGGAGCTGTTTTTT. Protein product: CASSVDYGVRELFF.

J is TRBJ1-1 and V is TRBV7-8; unclear D gene. V was shortened by 5 bases and J by 4 bases, with 20 bases between the two germline ends. Germline CDR1 is SGHVS and CDR2 is FQNEAQ. The CDR3 extends over 16 amino acids. CDR3 DNA: TGTGCCAGCAGCCGATTCCGGGCACGAGGGTTCACTGAAGCTTTCTTT. This gives the protein CASSRFRARGFTEAFF.

The chain links TRBV6-5 to TRBJ2-2; D might be TRBD2 (5 bases). The V end lost 7 bases, the J end lost 4 bases, and 16 bases lay between the germline ends. The CDR3 loop spans 15 amino acids. CDR1 and CDR2 (germline): MNHEY, SVGAGI. The CDR3 here is CASTSQNRGTGELFF. CDR3 DNA sequence: TGTGCCAGCACCTCCCAAAATCGGGGCACCGGGGAGCTGTTTTTT.

V is TRBV14 and J is TRBJ2-7; no reliable D call. The CDR3 extends over 14 amino acids. Trimming left V 1 base short and J 2 bases short, with 9 bases between. CDR1 and CDR2 from the germline V gene are SGHDN and FVKESK. The CDR3 sequence: CASSQGRLAYEQYF. The CDR3 nucleotides are TGTGCCAGCAGCCAAGGTAGACTCGCCTACGAGCAGTACTTC.

This chain connects TRBV28 to TRBJ1-3; 10 bases are shared with TRBD1. Germline CDR1 is MDHEN and CDR2 is SYDVKM. J gave up 8 bases and V 3 bases, and 1 base lay outside the gene matches. The CDR3 has 13 amino acids. CDR3: CASSLGQGHTIYF. The CDR3 DNA reads TGTGCCAGCAGTTTGGGACAGGGGCACACCATATATTTT. Full variable domain (outside the CDR3, taken from reference TRBV28 and TRBJ1-3): DVKVTQSSRYLVKRTGEKVFLECVQDMDHENMFWYRQDPGLGLRLIYFSYDVKMKEKGDIPEGYSVSREKKERFSLILESASTNQTSMYLCASSLGQGHTIYFGEGSWLTVV.

The chain links TRBV11-2 to TRBJ1-2; D remains ambiguous. V dropped 0 bases and J dropped 0 bases, with 14 bases sitting between them. Germline V lookup: CDR1 SGHAT, CDR2 FQNNGV. This CDR3 contains 17 residues. The CDR3 loop is CASSLDLQLGPNYGYTF. For the CDR3, the DNA is TGTGCCAGCAGCTTAGATCTACAGCTGGGCCCTAACTATGGCTACACCTTC.

The chain carries TRBV27 and TRBJ1-1, with no clear D. The CDR3 runs 17 residues. Trimming removed 5 bases from V and 1 base from J, with 20 bases in between. The germline V gene encodes CDR1 MNHEY and CDR2 SMNVEV (reference sequence). The CDR3: CASSDRRRRVSNTEAFF. Written as DNA, the CDR3 is TGTGCCAGCAGTGACCGCCGGAGGCGGGTGTCGAACACTGAAGCTTTCTTT.

This rearrangement joins TRBV19 to TRBJ2-7, with 8 bases aligning to TRBD2. The ends lost 5 bases at V and 2 bases at J; junction bases unmatched: 5. Germline V gives CDR1 LNHDA, CDR2 SQIVND (reference sequence). The CDR3 extends over 14 amino acids. Here the CDR3 reads CASSFAGGTYEQYF. The CDR3 DNA follows: TGTGCCAGTAGTTTTGCGGGGGGAACCTACGAGCAGTACTTC.

V usage is TRBV7-3 and J usage is TRBJ2-5; no definite D call. CDR1 and CDR2 (germline): SGHTA, FQGTGA. The CDR3 sequence is 13 residues long. V lost 6 bases and J 5 bases, leaving 13 bases between the germline ends. Here the CDR3 reads CASRLGSSETQYF. CDR3 bases: TGTGCCAGCAGACTCGGGTCTTCGGAGACCCAGTACTTC.

The V and J genes are TRBV4-1 and TRBJ2-3, with 8 bases matching TRBD2. The junction had 6 bases not matched to a gene; V was cut back by 6 bases and J by 4 bases. Germline-derived CDR1 and CDR2 are MGHRA and YSYEKL. The CDR3 runs 14 residues. The CDR3 region is CASSRSGRSDTQYF. As DNA, the CDR3 is TGCGCCAGCAGTCGGAGCGGGAGATCAGATACGCAGTATTTT.

The V and J genes are TRBV5-1 and TRBJ2-1; TRBD2 matches at 13 bases. This CDR3 has 16 amino acids. J gave up 8 bases and V 2 bases, and 7 bases lay outside the gene matches. Germline CDR1 SGHRS, CDR2 YFSETQ. The CDR3 DNA follows: TGCGCCAGCAGCTTACTAGCGGGAGGGCCGTCCGATGAGCAGTTCTTC. Protein: CASSLLAGGPSDEQFF.